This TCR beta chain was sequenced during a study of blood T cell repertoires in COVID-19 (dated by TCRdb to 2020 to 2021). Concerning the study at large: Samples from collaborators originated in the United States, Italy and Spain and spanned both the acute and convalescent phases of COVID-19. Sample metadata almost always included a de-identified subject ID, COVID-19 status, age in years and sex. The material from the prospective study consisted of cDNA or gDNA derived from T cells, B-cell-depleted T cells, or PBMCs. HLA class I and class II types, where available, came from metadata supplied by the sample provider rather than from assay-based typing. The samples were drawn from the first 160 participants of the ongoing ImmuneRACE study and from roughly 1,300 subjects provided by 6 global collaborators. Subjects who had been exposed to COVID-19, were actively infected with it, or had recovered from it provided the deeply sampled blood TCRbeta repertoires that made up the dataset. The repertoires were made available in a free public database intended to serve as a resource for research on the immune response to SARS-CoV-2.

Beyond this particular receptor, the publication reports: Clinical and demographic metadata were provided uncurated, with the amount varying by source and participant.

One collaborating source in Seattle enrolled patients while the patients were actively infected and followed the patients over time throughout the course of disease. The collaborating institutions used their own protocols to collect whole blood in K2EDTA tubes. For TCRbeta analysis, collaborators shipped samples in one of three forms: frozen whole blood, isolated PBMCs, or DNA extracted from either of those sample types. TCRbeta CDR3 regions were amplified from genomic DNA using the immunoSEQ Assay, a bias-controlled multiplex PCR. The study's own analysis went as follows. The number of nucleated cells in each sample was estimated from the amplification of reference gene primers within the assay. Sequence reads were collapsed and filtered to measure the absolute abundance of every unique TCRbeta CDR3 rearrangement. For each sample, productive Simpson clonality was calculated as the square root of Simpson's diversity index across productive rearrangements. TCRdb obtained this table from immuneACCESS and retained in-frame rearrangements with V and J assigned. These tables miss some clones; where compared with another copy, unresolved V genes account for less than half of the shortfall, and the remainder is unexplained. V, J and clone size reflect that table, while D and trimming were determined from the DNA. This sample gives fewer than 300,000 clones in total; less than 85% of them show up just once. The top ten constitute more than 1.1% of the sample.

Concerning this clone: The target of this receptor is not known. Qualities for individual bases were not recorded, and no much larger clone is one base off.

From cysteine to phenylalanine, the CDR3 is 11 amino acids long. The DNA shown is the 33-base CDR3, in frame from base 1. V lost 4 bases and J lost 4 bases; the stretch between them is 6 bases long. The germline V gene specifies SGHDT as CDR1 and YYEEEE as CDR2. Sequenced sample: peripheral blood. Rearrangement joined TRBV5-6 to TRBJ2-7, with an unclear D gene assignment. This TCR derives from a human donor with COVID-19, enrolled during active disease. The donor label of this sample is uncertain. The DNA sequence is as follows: TGTGCCAGCAGCGTACAGTACGAGCAGTACTTC. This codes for CASSVQYEQYF. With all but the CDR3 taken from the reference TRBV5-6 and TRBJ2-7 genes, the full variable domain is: DAGVTQSPTHLIKTRGQQVTLRCSPKSGHDTVSWYQQALGQGPQFIFQYYEEEERQRGNFPDRFSGHQFPNYSSELNVNALLLGDSALYLCASSVQYEQYFGPGTRLTVT.